What follows are 27 T cell receptor beta chains derived from one specimen sequenced in a study of beta chain features in type 1 diabetes. Reverse transcribing all isolated RNA meant expressed TCRB transcripts were sequenced. Data came from immunoSEQ multiplex PCR; TCRdb stores just in-frame clones and leaves some out. The sample consists of some 500,000 clones, about an eighth of them appearing once. Specimen: naive CD4+ T cells from blood. These receptors were taken from a woman under 30 in good health.

The V gene is TRBV11-3, the J gene TRBJ2-5; D is ambiguous. Trimming shortened V by 5 bases and J by 4 bases, and 14 bases separated the two germline ends. Germline V lookup: CDR1 SGHNT, CDR2 YENEEA. The CDR3 sequence is 14 residues long. CDR3 DNA sequence: TGTGCCAGCAGCCCCCAGGCATCATCAGAGACCCAGTACTTC. Residues: CASSPQASSETQYF.

Only a few counts were recorded for this clone. The rearrangement joins TRBV4-2 to TRBJ2-3, with D unclear. CDR1 is LGHNA, CDR2 YNFKEQ, per germline. V shed 1 base and J shed 0 bases, with 11 bases lying between them. CDR3 length: 16 residues. DNA for the CDR3: TGTGCCAGCAGCCAAGGCAACTATCCTAGCACAGATACGCAGTATTTT. As protein: CASSQGNYPSTDTQYF.

This chain links TRBV9 with TRBJ2-3; 8 bases align to TRBD2. Germline CDR1 reads SGDLS; CDR2 reads YYNGEE. The junction had 4 bases not matched to a gene; V was cut back by 5 bases and J by 2 bases. The CDR3 length is 14 residues. This CDR3 is CASRSTSATDTQYF. CDR3 nucleotide sequence: TGTGCCAGCAGATCGACTAGCGCCACAGATACGCAGTATTTT.

CDR3 in amino acids: CASNRGGTGELFF. In DNA form, the CDR3 reads TGTGCCAGCAACCGGGGGGGAACCGGGGAGCTGTTTTTT. The chain employs TRBV5-4 and TRBJ2-2; 8 bases line up with TRBD2. The junction had 3 bases not matched to a gene; V was cut back by 6 bases and J by 5 bases. This CDR3 comprises 13 residues. Looked up from germline, CDR1 is SGHNT and CDR2 is YYREEE (reference sequence). Full variable domain (missing parts from reference TRBV5-4 and TRBJ2-2): ETGVTQSPTHLIKTRGQQVTLRCSSQSGHNTVSWYQQALGQGPQFIFQYYREEENGRGNFPPRFSGLQFPNYSSELNVNALELDDSALYLCASNRGGTGELFFGEGSRLTVL.

V gene TRBV29-1 combines with J gene TRBJ1-2, with TRBD1 matching 7 bases. Germline assignment: CDR1 SQVTM and CDR2 ANQGSEA. V shed 7 bases, J shed 4 bases, and the junction held 6 bases outside the gene matches. The CDR3 has 12 amino acids. The CDR3 DNA sequence: TGCAGCGCCCGACAGGGATCCTATGGCTACACCTTC. Translated, it gives CSARQGSYGYTF.

The table lists this clone with a few counts. The chain uses TRBV5-1 and TRBJ2-7, with D possibly TRBD1 on 6 matching bases. This CDR3 has 15 residues. CDR1 is SGHRS, CDR2 YFSETQ, per germline. V lost 4 bases and J 4 bases, leaving 18 bases between the germline ends. The CDR3 DNA follows: TGCGCCAGCAGCCCATCAGGGGCTAGTCGTTACGAGCAGTACTTC. It yields the protein CASSPSGASRYEQYF. Together with reference TRBV5-1 and TRBJ2-7, the CDR3 gives the full variable domain: KAGVTQTPRYLIKTRGQQVTLSCSPISGHRSVSWYQQTPGQGLQFLFEYFSETQRNKGNFPGRFSGRQFSNSRSEMNVSTLELGDSALYLCASSPSGASRYEQYFGPGTRLTVT.

The chain couples TRBV13 to TRBJ1-5; D unclear. There are 12 residues in the CDR3. Germline lookup yields CDR1 PRHDT and CDR2 FYEKMQ (reference sequence). Trimming shortened V by 5 bases and J by 7 bases, and 9 bases separated the two germline ends. CDR3 region: CASSMGLQPQHF. CDR3 bases: TGTGCCAGCAGCATGGGTCTCCAGCCCCAGCATTTT. Filled out from reference TRBV13 and TRBJ1-5, the complete variable domain reads AAGVIQSPRHLIKEKRETATLKCYPIPRHDTVYWYQQGPGQDPQFLISFYEKMQSDKGSIPDRFSAQQFSDYHSELNMSSLELGDSALYFCASSMGLQPQHFGDGTRLSIL.

This clone occurred a few times. This chain uses TRBV7-9 with TRBJ1-2; no reliable D call. V lost 4 bases and J 4 bases, leaving 10 bases between the germline ends. The CDR3 covers 13 residues. The germline V gene encodes CDR1 SEHNR and CDR2 FQNEAQ (reference sequence). CDR3 sequence reads: CASSSYGSYGYTF. CDR3 nucleotides: TGTGCCAGCAGCTCTTATGGATCCTATGGCTACACCTTC.

On this clone itself: This same CDR3 is encoded by further DNA sequences in the sample. The chain has TRBV5-6 and TRBJ1-2, with no clear D. Germline V lookup: CDR1 SGHDT, CDR2 YYEEEE. The CDR3 contains 13 residues. V was cut by 0 bases and J by 4 bases, with 7 bases left in between. The CDR3 loop reads CASSLGRTYGYTF. DNA of the CDR3: TGTGCCAGCAGCTTGGGGCGGACCTATGGCTACACCTTC.

This clone was found a few times. The genes are TRBV7-9 and TRBJ2-1; tentative D call: TRBD1 (5 bases). CDR3 length: 13 amino acids. Trimming took off 6 bases at V and 6 bases at J, with 12 bases between the two ends. Germline V gene data show CDR1 as SEHNR and CDR2 as FQNEAQ (reference sequence). This chain's CDR3 is CASRYGARNEQFF. The CDR3 DNA sequence: TGTGCCAGCAGGTATGGGGCGCGCAATGAGCAGTTCTTC.

Only a few counts were recorded for this clone. V is TRBV7-2 and J is TRBJ2-1; D might be TRBD2 (6 bases). The CDR3 covers 16 residues. Trimming stripped 1 base from V and 0 bases from J, with 10 bases between. The germline V gene has CDR1 SGHTA and CDR2 FQGNSA. The CDR3 nucleotides read TGTGCCAGCAGCTTAGAGTCGGACTACTCCTACAATGAGCAGTTCTTC. Translation: CASSLESDYSYNEQFF.

Only a few counts were recorded for this clone. This chain connects TRBV15 to TRBJ1-1, with D possibly matching TRBD1 (6 bases). Between the trimmed V and J ends, which lost 2 bases and 2 bases, there was a span of 9 bases. The CDR3 totals 14 residues. CDR1 is LNHNV and CDR2 is YYDKDF in the germline V gene (reference sequence). CDR3 in amino acids: CATSRQQGNTEAFF. CDR3 nucleotides: TGTGCCACCAGCAGACAACAGGGTAACACTGAAGCTTTCTTT.

V is TRBV6-6 and J is TRBJ1-1; D gene uncertain. The V gene lost 4 bases and the J gene lost 3 bases, with 9 bases spanning the gap. The CDR3 runs to 13 residues. From germline, CDR1 is MNHNY and CDR2 SVGAGI (reference sequence). As DNA, the CDR3 is TGTGCCAGCAGTTCTGGAAGGGACACTGAAGCTTTCTTT. Encoded protein: CASSSGRDTEAFF.

Only a few counts were recorded for this clone. V is TRBV7-2 and J is TRBJ2-1; TRBD1 agrees at 10 bases. Germline loops: CDR1 SGHTA, CDR2 FQGNSA. Germline trimming cut 1 base from V and 4 bases from J; bases unmatched to any gene: 4. CDR3 length: 16 amino acids. In DNA, the CDR3 is TGTGCCAGCAGCTTAGTCGGGACAGGGGCTTACAATGAGCAGTTCTTC. Its translation: CASSLVGTGAYNEQFF.

This clone appeared a few times. The chain is built from TRBV30 and TRBJ2-1; D uncertain. V lost 0 bases and J lost 15, with 18 bases in between. CDR3 length equals 13 residues. CDR1 and CDR2 (germline): GTSNPN, SVGIG (reference sequence). CDR3 bases: TGTGCCTGGAGTGTATCACGCGCGGCGCCTCTGTTCTTC. Translation: CAWSVSRAAPLFF.

This clone was seen more than once but under ten times. The gene calls are TRBV18 and TRBJ2-5; TRBD1 matches 7 bases. Trimming took 2 bases from V and 5 from J; bases not matched to a gene: 8. The length of the CDR3 is 15 residues. Germline values: CDR1 KGHSH, CDR2 LQKENI. CDR3 loop: CASSPSAGGSETQYF. CDR3 DNA sequence: TGTGCCAGCTCACCATCGGCAGGGGGTTCGGAGACCCAGTACTTC.

The chain combines TRBV13 with TRBJ2-5; 8 bases align to TRBD2. CDR3 length: 15 amino acids. V shed 6 bases, J shed 5 bases, and the junction held 11 bases outside the gene matches. The germline V gene has CDR1 PRHDT and CDR2 FYEKMQ (reference sequence). This chain's CDR3 is CASRGRSGRRETQYF. In nucleotides, the CDR3 is TGTGCCAGCAGGGGTCGGAGCGGGAGACGGGAGACCCAGTACTTC.

The rearrangement links TRBV10-3 to TRBJ2-1; tentative D call: TRBD1 (5 bases). The V end was cut by 9 bases, the J end by 1 base, with 13 bases between. CDR3 length: 14 amino acids. CDR1 and CDR2 from the germline V gene are ENHRY and SYGVKD. CDR3 sequence: CAIQATLSYNEQFF. CDR3 nucleotide sequence: TGTGCCATACAGGCGACCTTATCCTACAATGAGCAGTTCTTC.

This clone was observed a few times. This chain joins TRBV27 and TRBJ1-2; maybe TRBD1 (5 bases). The V end lost 5 bases, the J end lost 8 bases, and 9 bases lay between the germline ends. CDR1 MNHEY and CDR2 SMNVEV come from the germline V gene (reference sequence). This CDR3 comprises 11 residues. The CDR3 DNA is TGTGCCAGCAGTGGGGCTCGGGGCTACACCTTC. This translates into CASSGARGYTF.

J is TRBJ1-4 and V is TRBV15; 7 nucleotides match TRBD1. The germline V gene has CDR1 LNHNV and CDR2 YYDKDF (reference sequence). The CDR3 has 14 residues. Trimming removed 6 bases from V and 5 bases from J; junction bases left unmatched: 6. The CDR3 protein is CATRKGGTNEKLFF. The CDR3 DNA reads TGTGCCACCAGAAAAGGGGGCACAAATGAAAAACTGTTTTTT.

This clone was found a few times. In DNA form, the CDR3 reads TGCGCCAGCAGCTTAGAACGGCGTGGCGCCGAGCAGTACGTC. It yields the protein CASSLERRGAEQYV. The chain is built from TRBV5-1 and TRBJ2-7, with D hard to call. V gave up 2 bases and J gave up 6 bases, with 15 bases separating them. Germline-derived CDR1 and CDR2 are SGHRS and YFSETQ. CDR3 length: 14 residues.

This clone was detected only a few times. V gene TRBV18 combines with J gene TRBJ2-3, with D possibly being TRBD1 (5 bases). CDR3 length: 13 residues. Germline V gene sequence: CDR1 KGHSH, CDR2 LQKENI. V was clipped by 10 bases and J by 6 bases, with 17 bases between them. In nucleotides, the CDR3 is TGTGCCACCCAGGTAGGGGTGGAGGATACGCAGTATTTT. The encoded protein is CATQVGVEDTQYF.

This clone was observed many times. The CDR3 here is CATSRASGETQYF. For the CDR3, the DNA is TGTGCCACCAGCAGAGCCTCCGGGGAGACCCAGTACTTC. The V gene is TRBV15, the J gene TRBJ2-5; the D is unclear. Trimming stripped 1 base from V and 5 bases from J, with 8 bases between. This CDR3 is built from 13 residues. From germline, CDR1 is LNHNV and CDR2 YYDKDF (reference sequence).

CDR3 region: CASSPRTGDLYGYTF. CDR3 in DNA: TGTGCCAGCAGCCCCCGGACAGGGGACTTGTATGGCTACACCTTC. The chain combines TRBV7-2 with TRBJ1-2; 9 nucleotides agree with TRBD1. Germline assignment: CDR1 SGHTA and CDR2 FQGNSA. The ends lost 5 bases at V and 5 bases at J; junction bases unmatched: 9. The CDR3 contains 15 residues.

V and J are TRBV28 and TRBJ1-3; possible D gene TRBD1, 6 bases. The ends were cut back, 7 bases at V and 1 base at J, with 11 bases in the middle. Germline V gene data show CDR1 as MDHEN and CDR2 as SYDVKM. The CDR3 consists of 14 residues. The CDR3 DNA is TGTGCCAGCACGGAAGGGGGTTCTGGAAACACCATATATTTT. This sequence encodes CASTEGGSGNTIYF.

Here the CDR3 DNA reads TGTGCCAGCAGTCTAGGACAGGGAGGGTTAGCGCAGTTCTTC. It specifies CASSLGQGGLAQFF. This sequence joins TRBV2 and TRBJ2-1; possibly TRBD1 for D (8 bases). The CDR3 is 14 residues long. V lost 5 bases and J lost 12, with 20 bases in between. Germline CDR1 reads SNHLY; CDR2 reads FYNNEI.

The rearrangement links TRBV30 to TRBJ1-5, with D tentatively TRBD1 (5 bases). Trimming pared 0 bases from V and 4 bases from J, leaving 7 bases between. Germline lookup yields CDR1 GTSNPN and CDR2 SVGIG (reference sequence). This CDR3 has 13 amino acids. CDR3 amino acids: CAWSVGANQPQHF. The CDR3 nucleotides are TGTGCCTGGAGTGTCGGGGCAAATCAGCCCCAGCATTTT.